The present entry profiles one TCR beta chain with its context. The data belong to a study of blood T cell repertoires in COVID-19. CDR3 length: 15 amino acids. Germline V CDR1 and CDR2: SGHAT, FQNNGV. V was cut by 4 bases and J by 8 bases, with 18 bases left in between. Authors' analysis steps: Scientists estimated how many nucleated cells there were by amplifying reference gene primers. Profiling relied on immunoSEQ multiplex PCR, and the TCRdb table lists in-frame clones only, not all of them. V, J and clone size reflect that table, while D and trimming were determined from the DNA. The sample lists under 130,000 clones; 65% to 75% were seen once.

The receptor was derived from a man older than 75 with acute or convalescent COVID-19. The chain couples TRBV11-2 to TRBJ2-4; perhaps TRBD1 as D (6 bases). Sequenced: peripheral blood. The CDR3 sequence: CASSSQGTHADIQYF. CDR3 in DNA: TGTGCCAGCAGCTCCCAAGGGACACATGCAGACATTCAGTACTTC.